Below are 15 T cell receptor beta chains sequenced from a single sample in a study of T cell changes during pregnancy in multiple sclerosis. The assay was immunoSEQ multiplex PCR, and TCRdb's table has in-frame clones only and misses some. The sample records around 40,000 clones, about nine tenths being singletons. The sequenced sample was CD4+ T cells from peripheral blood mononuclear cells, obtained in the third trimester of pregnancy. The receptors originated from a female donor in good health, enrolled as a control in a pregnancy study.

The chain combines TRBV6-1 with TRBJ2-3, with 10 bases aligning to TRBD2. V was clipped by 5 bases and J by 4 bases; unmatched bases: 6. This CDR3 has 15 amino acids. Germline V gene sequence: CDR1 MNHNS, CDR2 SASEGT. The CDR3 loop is CASSRSGRGADTQYF. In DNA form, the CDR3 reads TGTGCCAGCAGTCGAAGCGGGAGGGGAGCAGATACGCAGTATTTT.

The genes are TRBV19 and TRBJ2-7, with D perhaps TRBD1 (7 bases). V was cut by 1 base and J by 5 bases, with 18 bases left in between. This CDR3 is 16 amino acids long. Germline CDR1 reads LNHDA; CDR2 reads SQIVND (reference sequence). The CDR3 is CASSIGAGGGINEQYF. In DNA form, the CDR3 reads TGTGCCAGTAGTATAGGAGCAGGAGGGGGCATAAACGAGCAGTACTTC. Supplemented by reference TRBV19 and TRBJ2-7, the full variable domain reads DGGITQSPKYLFRKEGQNVTLSCEQNLNHDAMYWYRQDPGQGLRLIYYSQIVNDFQKGDIAEGYSVSREKKESFPLTVTSAQKNPTAFYLCASSIGAGGGINEQYFGPGTRLTVT.

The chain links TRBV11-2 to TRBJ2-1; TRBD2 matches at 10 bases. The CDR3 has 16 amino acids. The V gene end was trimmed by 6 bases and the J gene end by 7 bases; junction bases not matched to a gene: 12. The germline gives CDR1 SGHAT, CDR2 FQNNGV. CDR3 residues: CASSQRLAGVYNEQFF. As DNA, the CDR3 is TGTGCCAGCAGTCAGCGGCTAGCGGGAGTATATAATGAGCAGTTCTTC.

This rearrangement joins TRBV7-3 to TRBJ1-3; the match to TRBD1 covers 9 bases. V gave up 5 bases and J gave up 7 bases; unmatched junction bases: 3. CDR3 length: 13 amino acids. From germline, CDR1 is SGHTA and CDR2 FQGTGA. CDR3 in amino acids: CASSPDRGNTIYF. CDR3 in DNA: TGTGCCAGCAGCCCGGACAGGGGTAACACCATATATTTT.

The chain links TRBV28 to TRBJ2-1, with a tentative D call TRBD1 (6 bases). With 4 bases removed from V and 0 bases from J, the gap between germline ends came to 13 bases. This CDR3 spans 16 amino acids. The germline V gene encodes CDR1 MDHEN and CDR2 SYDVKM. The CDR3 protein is CASSSTGYPSYNEQFF. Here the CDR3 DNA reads TGTGCCAGCAGTTCAACAGGGTATCCCTCCTACAATGAGCAGTTCTTC.

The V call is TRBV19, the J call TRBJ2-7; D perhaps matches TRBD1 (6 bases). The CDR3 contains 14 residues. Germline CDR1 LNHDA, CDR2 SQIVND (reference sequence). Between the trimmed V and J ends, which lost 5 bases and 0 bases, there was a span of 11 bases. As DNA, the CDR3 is TGTGCCAGTAGTTTCGGACAGAACTCCTACGAGCAGTACTTC. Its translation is CASSFGQNSYEQYF. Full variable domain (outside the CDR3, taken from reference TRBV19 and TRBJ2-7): DGGITQSPKYLFRKEGQNVTLSCEQNLNHDAMYWYRQDPGQGLRLIYYSQIVNDFQKGDIAEGYSVSREKKESFPLTVTSAQKNPTAFYLCASSFGQNSYEQYFGPGTRLTVT.

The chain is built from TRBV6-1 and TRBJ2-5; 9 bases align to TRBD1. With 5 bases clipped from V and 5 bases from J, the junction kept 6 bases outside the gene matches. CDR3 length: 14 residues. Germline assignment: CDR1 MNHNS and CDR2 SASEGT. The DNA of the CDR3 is TGTGCCAGCAGTTATACAGGGGGCCGGGAGACCCAGTACTTC. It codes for CASSYTGGRETQYF.

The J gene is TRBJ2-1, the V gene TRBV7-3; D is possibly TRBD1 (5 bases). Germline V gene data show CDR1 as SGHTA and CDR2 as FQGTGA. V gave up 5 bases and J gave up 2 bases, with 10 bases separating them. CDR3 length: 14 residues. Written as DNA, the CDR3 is TGTGCCAGCAGCCCCAGGGCCACCTACAATGAGCAGTTCTTC. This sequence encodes CASSPRATYNEQFF.

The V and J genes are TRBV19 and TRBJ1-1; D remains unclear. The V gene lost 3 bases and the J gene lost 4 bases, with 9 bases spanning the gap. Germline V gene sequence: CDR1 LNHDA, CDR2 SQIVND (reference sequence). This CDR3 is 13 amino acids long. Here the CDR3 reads CASSIGRSTEAFF. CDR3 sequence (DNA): TGTGCCAGTAGTATCGGGAGAAGCACTGAAGCTTTCTTT.

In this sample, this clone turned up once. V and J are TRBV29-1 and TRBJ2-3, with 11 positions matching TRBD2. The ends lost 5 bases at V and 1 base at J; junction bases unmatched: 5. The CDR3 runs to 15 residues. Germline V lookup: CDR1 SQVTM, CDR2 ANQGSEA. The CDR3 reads CSVNSGGGGTDTQYF. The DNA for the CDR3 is TGCAGCGTTAATAGCGGGGGGGGAGGCACAGATACGCAGTATTTT.

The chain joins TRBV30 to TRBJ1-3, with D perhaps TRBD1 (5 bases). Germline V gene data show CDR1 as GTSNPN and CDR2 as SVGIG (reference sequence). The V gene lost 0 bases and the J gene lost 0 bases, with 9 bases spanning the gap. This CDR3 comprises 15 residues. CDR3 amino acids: CAWSVSGGSGNTIYF. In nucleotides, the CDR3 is TGTGCCTGGAGTGTGTCGGGGGGCTCTGGAAACACCATATATTTT.

This CDR3 reads CASSIEASGTGNTGELFF. CDR3 DNA sequence: TGCGCCAGCAGCATAGAGGCATCCGGGACAGGGAACACCGGGGAGCTGTTTTTT. The gene calls are TRBV4-1 and TRBJ2-2, with TRBD1 matching over 8 bases. The V gene end was trimmed by 5 bases and the J gene end by 1 base; junction bases not matched to a gene: 12. Looked up from germline, CDR1 is MGHRA and CDR2 is YSYEKL. The CDR3 extends over 18 amino acids.

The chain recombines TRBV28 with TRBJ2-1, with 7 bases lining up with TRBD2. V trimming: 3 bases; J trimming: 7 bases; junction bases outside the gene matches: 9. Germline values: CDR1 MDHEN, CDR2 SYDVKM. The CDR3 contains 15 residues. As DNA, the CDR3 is TGTGCCAGCAGTTTCGCTAGCGGAGAGGGGAATGAGCAGTTCTTC. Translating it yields CASSFASGEGNEQFF.

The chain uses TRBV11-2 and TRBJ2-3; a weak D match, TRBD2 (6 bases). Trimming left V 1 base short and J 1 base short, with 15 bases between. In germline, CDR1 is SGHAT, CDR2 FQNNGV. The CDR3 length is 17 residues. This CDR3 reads CASSLVISGVRTDTQYF. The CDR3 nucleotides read TGTGCCAGCAGCTTAGTCATTTCGGGAGTGCGCACAGATACGCAGTATTTT.

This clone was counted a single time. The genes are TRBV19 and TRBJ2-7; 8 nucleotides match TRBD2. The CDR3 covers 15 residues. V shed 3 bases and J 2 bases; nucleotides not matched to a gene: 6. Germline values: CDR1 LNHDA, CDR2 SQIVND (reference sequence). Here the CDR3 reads CASSMRGGFTYEQYF. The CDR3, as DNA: TGTGCCAGTAGTATGCGCGGGGGGTTCACCTACGAGCAGTACTTC.